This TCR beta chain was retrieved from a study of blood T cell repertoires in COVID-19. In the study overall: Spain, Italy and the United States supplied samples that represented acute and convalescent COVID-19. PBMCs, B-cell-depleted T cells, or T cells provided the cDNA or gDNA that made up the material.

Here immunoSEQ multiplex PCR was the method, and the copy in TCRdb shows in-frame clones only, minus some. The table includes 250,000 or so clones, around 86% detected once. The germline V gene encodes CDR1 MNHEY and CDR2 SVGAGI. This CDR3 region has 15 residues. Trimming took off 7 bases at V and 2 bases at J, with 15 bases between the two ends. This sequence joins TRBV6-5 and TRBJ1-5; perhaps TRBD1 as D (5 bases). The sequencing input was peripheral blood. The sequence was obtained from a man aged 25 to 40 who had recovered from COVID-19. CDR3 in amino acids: CASTRQFLGNQPQHF. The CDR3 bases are TGTGCCAGCACCCGACAGTTTTTGGGCAATCAGCCCCAGCATTTT.